The rows below give T cell receptor beta chains drawn from one sample of a study of PD-L1 blockade in urothelial cancer. Clones were read by immunoSEQ multiplex PCR, and TCRdb kept only the in-frame ones, dropping some. There are approximately 19,000 clones in the sample; 89% occur only once, and roughly an eighth lies in the top ten. The sequencing here drew on PBMCs, taken around atezolizumab (anti-PD-L1) treatment. The origin of the receptors is a man in his sixties or seventies with urothelial cancer. Each CDR3 is given with its conserved first and last residue. Rows may omit the clone size; those that give it use once, few, many or a size class.

clone_size v_call cdr3_aa
NA TRBV19 CASSKDRGGNQPQHF
NA TRBV6-4 CASSELPGNEQFF
NA TRBV10-1 CASSESSPGSEAFF
NA TRBV10-3 CAISATNVVAFF
NA TRBV28 CASSFSRGPVNEQFF
NA TRBV6-1 CASSEALLAAGNTIYF
NA TRBV6-6 CASSYSQGMNEGYTF
NA TRBV28 CASSTTGGSGQPQHF
NA TRBV10-2 CASSYSGSDQPQHF
NA TRBV6-5 CASTPRQNTEAFF
once TRBV11-2 CASSWGTSGGGNEQFF
NA TRBV7-9 CASRKGLAETQYF
NA TRBV10-3 CAISDRVRGRHGDEQYF
few TRBV7-9 CASRDRDRAWDEAFF
once TRBV2 CASSDGDLNNEQFF
NA TRBV10-3 CAIRDTSSAKNIQYF
NA TRBV29-1 CSISGGSVGNEQFF
few TRBV10-1 CASSNSREQYF
NA TRBV15 CATSSLRGTGELFF
NA TRBV5-1 CASSKQGASRELFF
once TRBV5-8 CASSWGTGWTEAFF
NA TRBV19 CASKEGASAYEQYF
NA TRBV9 CASSVGGSTDTQYF
NA TRBV4-1 CASSQDRGAPYNEQFF
NA TRBV13 CASSLGLRAVYGYTF
few TRBV18 CASSLPGGTYNEQFF
NA TRBV5-1 CASSREGSSNQPQHF
NA TRBV5-4 CASSRDYTEAFF
NA TRBV29-1 CSVEGQGRDTQYF
NA TRBV5-1 CASSPFDSREQFF
NA TRBV4-2 CASSQERGLNTGELFF
NA TRBV12-5 CASGLVLRGGSTDTQYF
NA TRBV9 CASSVGGAGVLWTEAFF
few TRBV5-1 CASSPQGDSNSPLHF
NA TRBV7-6 CASRLTTLGSGLSQETQYF
NA TRBV14 CASRGDRVIYGNTIYF
NA TRBV18 CASSPPVLDTQYF
NA TRBV21-1 CASSKLSGQGSRELFF
NA TRBV6-6 CASSLPGQAEAFF
NA TRBV5-6 CASSRRTGPEQYF
once TRBV6-5 CASTQQGTGNTIYF
few TRBV10-1 CASSRGYEQYF
NA TRBV11-2 CASSRTGATSGDTQYF
NA TRBV28 CASSSPQVSYNEQFF
NA TRBV6-1 CASGEGDEQYF
NA TRBV9 CASSAGQGRSPLHF
NA TRBV5-1 CASSKTIPQHF
NA TRBV28 CASSLRTRTEAFF
NA TRBV27 CASRDYRGTGSPLHF
NA TRBV5-1 CASSFESNSPLHF
NA TRBV9 CASSVGQGTDTQYF
NA TRBV4-1 CASSDRGAENSPLHF
NA TRBV30 CAWSDPTDSLDYGYTF
NA TRBV7-9 CASSSGLAGYSSYEQYF
NA TRBV5-4 CASSSRPPGDHTGELFF
few TRBV12-5 CASGPGGREKLFF
NA TRBV10-3 CAISDSGGGWDTQYF
NA TRBV19 CASTQGSNEQFF
once TRBV28 CASSTGGGNTDTQYF
NA TRBV5-5 CASSLDGTEYQPQHF